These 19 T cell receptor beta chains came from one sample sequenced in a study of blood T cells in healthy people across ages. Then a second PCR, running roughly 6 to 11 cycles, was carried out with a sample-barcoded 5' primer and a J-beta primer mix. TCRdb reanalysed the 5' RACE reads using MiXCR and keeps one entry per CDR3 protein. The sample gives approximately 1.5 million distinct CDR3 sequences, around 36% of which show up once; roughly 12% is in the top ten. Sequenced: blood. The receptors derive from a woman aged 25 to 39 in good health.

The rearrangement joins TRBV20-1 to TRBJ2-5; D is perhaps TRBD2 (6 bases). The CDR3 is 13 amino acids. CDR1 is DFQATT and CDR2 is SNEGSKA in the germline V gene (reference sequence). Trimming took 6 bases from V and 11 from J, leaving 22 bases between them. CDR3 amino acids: CSAHQGGKGGQYF. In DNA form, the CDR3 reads TGCAGTGCCCACCAGGGAGGAAAGGGCGGGCAGTACTTC.

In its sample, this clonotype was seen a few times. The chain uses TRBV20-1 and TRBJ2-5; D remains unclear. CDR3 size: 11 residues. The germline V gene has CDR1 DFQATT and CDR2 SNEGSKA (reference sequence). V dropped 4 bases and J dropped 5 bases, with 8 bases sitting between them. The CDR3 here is CSATYVETQYF. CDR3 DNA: TGCAGTGCTACATATGTCGAGACCCAGTACTTC.

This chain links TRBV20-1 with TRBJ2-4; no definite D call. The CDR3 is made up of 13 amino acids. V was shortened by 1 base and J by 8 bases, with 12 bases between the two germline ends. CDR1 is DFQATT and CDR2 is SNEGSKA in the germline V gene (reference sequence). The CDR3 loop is CSARAGLWDIQYF. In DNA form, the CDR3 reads TGCAGTGCTAGAGCCGGCCTCTGGGACATTCAGTACTTC.

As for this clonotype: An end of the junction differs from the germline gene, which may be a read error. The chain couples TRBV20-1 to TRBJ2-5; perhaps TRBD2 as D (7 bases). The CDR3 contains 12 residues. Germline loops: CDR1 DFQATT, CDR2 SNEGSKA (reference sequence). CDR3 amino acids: CSGRGAQETRYF. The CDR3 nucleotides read TGCAGTGGCCGGGGGGCCCAAGAGACCCGGTACTTC.

CDR3 residues: CASSPNKVFTYEQYF. The CDR3 nucleotides are TGTGCCAGCAGCCCCAACAAGGTATTCACCTACGAGCAGTACTTC. V usage is TRBV3-1 and J usage is TRBJ2-7; D is undetermined. The CDR3 extends over 15 amino acids. V was cut by 4 bases and J by 2 bases, with 15 bases left in between. Germline CDR1 reads LGHDT; CDR2 reads YNNKEL (reference sequence).

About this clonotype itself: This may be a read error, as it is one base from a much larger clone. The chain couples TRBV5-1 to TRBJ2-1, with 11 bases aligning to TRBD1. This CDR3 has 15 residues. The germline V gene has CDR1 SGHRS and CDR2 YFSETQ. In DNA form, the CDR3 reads TGCGCCAGCAGCACGAACGGACAGGGGGCGGGTGAGCAGGTCTTC. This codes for CASSTNGQGAGEQVF.

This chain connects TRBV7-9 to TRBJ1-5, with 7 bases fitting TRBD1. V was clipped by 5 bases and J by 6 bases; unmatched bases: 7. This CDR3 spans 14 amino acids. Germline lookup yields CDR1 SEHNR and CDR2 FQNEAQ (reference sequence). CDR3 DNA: TGTGCCAGCAGCCACCGGGACAGTTTTCAGCCCCAGCATTTT. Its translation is CASSHRDSFQPQHF.

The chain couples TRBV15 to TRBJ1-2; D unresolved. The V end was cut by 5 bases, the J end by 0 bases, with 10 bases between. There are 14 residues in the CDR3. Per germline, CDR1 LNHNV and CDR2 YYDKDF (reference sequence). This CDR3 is CATSLPVANYGYTF. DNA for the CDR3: TGTGCCACCAGCCTACCCGTGGCTAACTATGGCTACACCTTC.

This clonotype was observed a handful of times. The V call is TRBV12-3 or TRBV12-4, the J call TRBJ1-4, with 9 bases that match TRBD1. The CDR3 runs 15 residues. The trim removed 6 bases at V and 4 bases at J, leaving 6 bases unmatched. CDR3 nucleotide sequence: TGTGCCAGCAGGTCGGGACAGGGCCTTAATGAAAAACTGTTTTTT. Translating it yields CASRSGQGLNEKLFF.

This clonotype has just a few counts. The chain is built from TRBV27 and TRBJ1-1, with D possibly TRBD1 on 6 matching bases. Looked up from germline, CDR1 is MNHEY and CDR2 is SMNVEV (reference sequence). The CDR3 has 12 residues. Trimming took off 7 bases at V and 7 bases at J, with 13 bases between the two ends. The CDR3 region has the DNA TGTGCCAGCATGCTACTGACAGGTGAAGCTTTCTTT. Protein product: CASMLLTGEAFF.

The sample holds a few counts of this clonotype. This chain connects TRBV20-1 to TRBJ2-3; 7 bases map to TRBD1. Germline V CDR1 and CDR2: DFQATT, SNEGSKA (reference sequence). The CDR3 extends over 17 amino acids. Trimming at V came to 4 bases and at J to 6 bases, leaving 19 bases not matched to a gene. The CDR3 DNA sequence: TGCAGTGCTATCGCTTTGGGACAGAGCGGTAGAAGGGATACGCAGTATTTT. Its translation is CSAIALGQSGRRDTQYF.

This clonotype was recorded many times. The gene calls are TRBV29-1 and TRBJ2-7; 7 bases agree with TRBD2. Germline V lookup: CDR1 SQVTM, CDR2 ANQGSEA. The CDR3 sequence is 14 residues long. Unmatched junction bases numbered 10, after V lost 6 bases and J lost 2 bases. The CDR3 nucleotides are TGCAGCGTATCGAGGGAGGGGCGAACCTACGAGCAGTACTTC. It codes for CSVSREGRTYEQYF.

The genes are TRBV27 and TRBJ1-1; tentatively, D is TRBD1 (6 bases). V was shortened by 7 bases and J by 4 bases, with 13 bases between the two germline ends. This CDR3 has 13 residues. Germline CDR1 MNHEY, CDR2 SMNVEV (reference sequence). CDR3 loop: CASKGGLGTEAFF. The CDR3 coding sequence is TGTGCCAGCAAGGGGGGATTGGGCACTGAAGCTTTCTTT.

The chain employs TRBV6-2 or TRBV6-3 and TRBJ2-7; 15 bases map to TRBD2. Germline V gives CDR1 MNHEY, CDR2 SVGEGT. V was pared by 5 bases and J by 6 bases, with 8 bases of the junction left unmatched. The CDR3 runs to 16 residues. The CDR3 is CASSGAGTSGGIEQYF. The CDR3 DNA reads TGTGCCAGCAGTGGCGCCGGGACTAGCGGGGGGATCGAGCAGTACTTC.

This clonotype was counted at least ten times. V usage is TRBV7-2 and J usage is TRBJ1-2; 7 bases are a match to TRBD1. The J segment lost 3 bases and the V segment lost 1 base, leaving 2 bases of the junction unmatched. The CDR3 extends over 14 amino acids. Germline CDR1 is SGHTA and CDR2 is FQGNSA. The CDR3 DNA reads TGTGCCAGCAGCTTAGTTACAGGGGACTATGGCTACACCTTC. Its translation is CASSLVTGDYGYTF.

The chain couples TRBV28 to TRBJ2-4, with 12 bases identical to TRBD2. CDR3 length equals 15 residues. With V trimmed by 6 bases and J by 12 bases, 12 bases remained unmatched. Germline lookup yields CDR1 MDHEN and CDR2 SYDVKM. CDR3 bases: TGTGCCAGCAGAACCGGGACTAGCGGGTGTAAGGATCAGTACTTC. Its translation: CASRTGTSGCKDQYF.

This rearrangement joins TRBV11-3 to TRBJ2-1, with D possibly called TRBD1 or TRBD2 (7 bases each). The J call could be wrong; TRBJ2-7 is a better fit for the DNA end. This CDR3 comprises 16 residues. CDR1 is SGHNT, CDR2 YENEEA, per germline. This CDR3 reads CASSPGGASSYNEQYF. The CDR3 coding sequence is TGTGCCAGCAGCCCAGGGGGGGCCAGCTCCTACAATGAGCAGTACTTC.

This chain's CDR3 is CASSPTLGTGHRYGYTF. The CDR3, as DNA: TGTGCCAGCAGCCCTACACTCGGGACAGGTCACCGCTATGGCTACACCTTC. This chain connects TRBV7-9 to TRBJ1-2, with 8 bases that match TRBD1. Germline CDR1 is SEHNR and CDR2 is FQNEAQ (reference sequence). The CDR3 runs 17 residues. With V trimmed by 5 bases and J by 4 bases, 15 bases remained unmatched.

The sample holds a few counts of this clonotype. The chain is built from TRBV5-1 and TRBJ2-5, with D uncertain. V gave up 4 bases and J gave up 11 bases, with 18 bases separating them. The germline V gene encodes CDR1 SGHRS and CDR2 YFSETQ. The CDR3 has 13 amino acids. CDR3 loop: CASSPTFLSWQYF. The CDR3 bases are TGCGCCAGCAGCCCTACGTTCCTTTCCTGGCAGTACTTC.